Listed here are 32 T cell receptor beta chains from one sample, sequenced in a study of CD8 T cells in Susac syndrome. An input of about 0.45 to 1 ug of RNA was subjected to reverse transcription using random hexamers. TCRdb re-called the immunoSEQ multiplex PCR reads through MiXCR, storing one row per CDR3 protein. Among some 130,000 distinct CDR3 sequences listed, just under 95% were seen once. Sequenced sample: CD8+ T cells from PBMCs. The receptors originated from a human donor with Susac syndrome.

Only one count was recorded for this clonotype. This chain joins TRBV27 and TRBJ2-7, with 7 nucleotides matching TRBD1. This CDR3 spans 14 amino acids. Germline trimming cut 8 bases from V and 0 bases from J; bases unmatched to any gene: 7. The germline V gene encodes CDR1 MNHEY and CDR2 SMNVEV (reference sequence). The CDR3 DNA is TGTGCCAGCTGCTTAGGGGGCTTCTCCTACGAGCAGTACTTC. Amino acids: CASCLGGFSYEQYF.

The V call is TRBV27, the J call TRBJ2-3; TRBD1 agrees at 10 bases. V lost 10 bases, J lost 3 bases, and 7 bases stayed unmatched. CDR3 length equals 14 residues. The germline V gene encodes CDR1 MNHEY and CDR2 SMNVEV (reference sequence). The CDR3 DNA follows: TGTGCCACCCGACAGGGGGCTTCGACAGATACGCAGTATTTT. Encoded protein: CATRQGASTDTQYF.

This clonotype was observed a handful of times. The V and J genes are TRBV30 and TRBJ2-7; 8 bases agree with TRBD2. After removal of 7 bases from V and 4 bases from J, the junction contained 9 bases not matched to a gene. The CDR3 has 13 residues. Germline V gene sequence: CDR1 GTSNPN, CDR2 SVGIG (reference sequence). The CDR3: CASPGAGGYEQYF. In nucleotides, the CDR3 is TGTGCCTCACCGGGGGCGGGAGGTTACGAGCAGTACTTC.

This chain uses TRBV29-1 with TRBJ1-3, with D possibly matching TRBD1 (5 bases). Trimming removed 7 bases from V and 0 bases from J, with 16 bases in between. Germline CDR1 SQVTM, CDR2 ANQGSEA. The CDR3 loop spans 15 amino acids. The CDR3 sequence is CSAGPAPTSGNTIYF. In nucleotides, the CDR3 is TGCAGCGCAGGGCCAGCCCCCACCTCTGGAAACACCATATATTTT.

DNA of the CDR3: TGTGCCAGCAGCTTTCCCGGAGTGGATACGCAGTATTTT. Amino acid sequence: CASSFPGVDTQYF. The V call is TRBV7-4, the J call TRBJ2-3; no clear D. Germline-derived CDR1 and CDR2 are SGHVT and SQSDAQ. The germline V and J ends were trimmed by 3 bases and 6 bases, with 10 bases remaining between them. CDR3 size: 13 residues. Based on the CDR3 plus reference TRBV7-4 and TRBJ2-3, the full variable domain is GAGVSQSPRYKVAKRGRDVALRCDSISGHVTLYWYRQTLGQGSEVLTYSQSDAQRDKSGRPSGRFSAERPERSVSTLKIQRTEQGDSAVYLCASSFPGVDTQYFGPGTRLTVL.

The chain recombines TRBV5-6 with TRBJ2-7; D unclear. The V gene lost 4 bases and the J gene lost 3 bases, with 11 bases spanning the gap. The CDR3 loop spans 13 amino acids. In germline, CDR1 is SGHDT, CDR2 YYEEEE. The DNA for the CDR3 is TGTGCCAGCAGCCGACCTGACAACTACGAGCAGTACTTC. Translating gives CASSRPDNYEQYF.

The chain joins TRBV5-4 to TRBJ1-1, with D perhaps matching TRBD1 (6 bases). V lost 6 bases and J 0 bases, leaving 15 bases between the germline ends. Germline-derived CDR1 and CDR2 are SGHNT and YYREEE (reference sequence). The CDR3 runs to 15 residues. The chain's CDR3 is CASIGDTVMNTEAFF. In nucleotides, the CDR3 is TGTGCCAGCATCGGGGACACCGTCATGAACACTGAAGCTTTCTTT.

This rearrangement joins TRBV27 to TRBJ2-3; D possibly matches TRBD1 or TRBD2 (6 bases each). The CDR3 is 14 residues long. CDR1 and CDR2 from the germline V gene are MNHEY and SMNVEV (reference sequence). The V end lost 9 bases, the J end lost 6 bases, and 19 bases lay between the germline ends. CDR3 bases: TGTGCCAGTGATACTACCGGGGGCGGGGATACGCAGTATTTT. This codes for CASDTTGGGDTQYF.

This CDR3 is CASSPQTGRRHEQYF. CDR3 bases: TGTGCCAGCAGTCCCCAGACAGGGCGTCGGCACGAGCAGTACTTC. The rearrangement links TRBV7-9 to TRBJ2-7; 7 bases align to TRBD1. Germline V lookup: CDR1 SEHNR, CDR2 FQNEAQ (reference sequence). V shed 6 bases, J shed 5 bases, and the junction held 13 bases outside the gene matches. CDR3 length equals 15 residues.

The rearrangement links TRBV12-2 to TRBJ2-1. TRBV12-2 counts as a pseudogene. The CDR3 has 14 residues. The CDR3 reads CASRSGGTRNEQFF. The CDR3 DNA sequence: TGTGCAAGTCGCTCAGGGGGTACCAGGAATGAGCAGTTCTTC.

The V and J genes are TRBV28 and TRBJ2-7; D ambiguous. V lost 11 bases, J lost 2 bases, and 22 bases lay in between. This CDR3 comprises 15 residues. Germline lookup yields CDR1 MDHEN and CDR2 SYDVKM. The CDR3 reads CAPRLYPGMAYEQYF. CDR3 bases: TGTGCCCCCAGGTTGTATCCTGGGATGGCCTACGAGCAGTACTTC.

The chain recombines TRBV7-6 with TRBJ2-7, with D possibly being TRBD1 (6 bases). Trimming removed 10 bases from V and 5 bases from J, with 24 bases in between. Germline V gene data show CDR1 as SGHVS and CDR2 as FNYEAQ. This CDR3 contains 15 residues. CDR3 bases: TGTGCCACACAGCTGTCCACAGGGCCGGGCAACGAGCAGTACTTC. Protein product: CATQLSTGPGNEQYF.

CDR3: CASSVDGRATDTQYF. In nucleotides, the CDR3 is TGTGCCAGCAGCGTAGATGGGAGGGCCACAGATACGCAGTATTTT. The chain links TRBV9 to TRBJ2-3; 7 nucleotides agree with TRBD2. CDR3 length: 15 amino acids. The germline V gene encodes CDR1 SGDLS and CDR2 YYNGEE. Trimming removed 0 bases from V and 2 bases from J; junction bases left unmatched: 3.

The chain joins TRBV9 to TRBJ2-1; D might be TRBD1 or TRBD2, each matching 6 bases. V was pared by 3 bases and J by 8 bases, with 21 bases between. This CDR3 has 16 amino acids. Germline V gene lookup returns CDR1 SGDLS and CDR2 YYNGEE. The CDR3 loop is CASSGPYLSGGDEQFF. Written as DNA, the CDR3 is TGTGCCAGCAGCGGCCCCTACCTTTCCGGGGGCGATGAGCAGTTCTTC. Full variable domain (missing parts from reference TRBV9 and TRBJ2-1): DSGVTQTPKHLITATGQRVTLRCSPRSGDLSVYWYQQSLDQGLQFLIQYYNGEERAKGNILERFSAQQFPDLHSELNLSSLELGDSALYFCASSGPYLSGGDEQFFGPGTRLTVL.

The chain joins TRBV10-3 to TRBJ2-7; no clear D gene. The CDR3 totals 13 residues. Germline CDR1 reads ENHRY; CDR2 reads SYGVKD. V was clipped by 3 bases and J by 4 bases, with 10 bases between them. The CDR3, as DNA: TGTGCCATCAGTGAACGGACGGGTTACGAGCAGTACTTC. It translates to CAISERTGYEQYF.

This chain links TRBV27 with TRBJ2-3; D gene ambiguous. Germline-derived CDR1 and CDR2 are MNHEY and SMNVEV (reference sequence). With 6 bases removed from V and 0 bases from J, the gap between germline ends came to 10 bases. This CDR3 region has 14 residues. The CDR3 coding sequence is TGTGCCAGCAGCCAGCCGAAGAGCACAGATACGCAGTATTTT. It is translated as CASSQPKSTDTQYF.

The V and J genes are TRBV19 and TRBJ2-7; 8 nucleotides match TRBD1. V shed 8 bases, J shed 0 bases, and the junction held 3 bases outside the gene matches. The germline gives CDR1 LNHDA, CDR2 SQIVND (reference sequence). The CDR3 runs to 13 residues. The CDR3 region is CASGQGSSYEQYF. In nucleotides, the CDR3 is TGTGCCAGTGGACAGGGATCCTCCTACGAGCAGTACTTC.

The V and J genes are TRBV7-9 and TRBJ1-2; TRBD1 aligns across 7 bases. With V trimmed by 1 base and J by 6 bases, 5 bases remained unmatched. There are 14 residues in the CDR3. Germline V CDR1 and CDR2: SEHNR, FQNEAQ (reference sequence). The CDR3 DNA follows: TGTGCCAGCAGCTTAGAGGAAGGGGGCCATGGCTACACCTTC. Amino acids: CASSLEEGGHGYTF.

V and J are TRBV6-5 and TRBJ2-1, with 7 nucleotides matching TRBD1. V lost 4 bases and J lost 0; bases outside the gene matches: 3. CDR3 size: 15 residues. Germline-derived CDR1 and CDR2 are MNHEY and SVGAGI. CDR3 nucleotide sequence: TGTGCCAGCAGTTGGGGACAGAGCTCCTACAATGAGCAGTTCTTC. Amino acids: CASSWGQSSYNEQFF.

The rearrangement joins TRBV7-3 to TRBJ2-3; 8 bases map to TRBD2. Unmatched junction bases numbered 5, after V lost 4 bases and J lost 2 bases. CDR3 size: 15 residues. Germline V gene lookup returns CDR1 SGHTA and CDR2 FQGTGA. The CDR3: CASSSSGSYTDTQYF. DNA for the CDR3: TGTGCCAGCAGCTCGAGCGGGAGCTACACAGATACGCAGTATTTT.

The CDR3: CASSPGKAGPTDTQYF. The CDR3 nucleotides are TGTGCCAGCAGCCCCGGGAAAGCGGGACCCACAGATACGCAGTATTTT. The chain combines TRBV3-1 with TRBJ2-3, with 7 bases aligning to TRBD2. J was trimmed by 2 bases and V by 4 bases; bases with no gene match: 9. Germline V gene data show CDR1 as LGHDT and CDR2 as YNNKEL (reference sequence). This CDR3 contains 16 residues.

The V call is TRBV30, the J call TRBJ2-7; 11 bases are shared with TRBD1. The length of the CDR3 is 14 residues. V lost 5 bases, J lost 7 bases, and 10 bases stayed unmatched. CDR1 and CDR2 from the germline V gene are GTSNPN and SVGIG (reference sequence). This chain's CDR3 is CAWQEGTGGEEQYF. The CDR3 DNA reads as TGTGCCTGGCAGGAGGGGACAGGGGGGGAAGAGCAGTACTTC.

The gene calls are TRBV4-1 and TRBJ2-1; D could derive from TRBD1 or TRBD2 (7 bases each). Trimming took off 3 bases at V and 6 bases at J, with 12 bases between the two ends. This CDR3 region has 14 residues. Germline values: CDR1 MGHRA, CDR2 YSYEKL. The chain's CDR3 is CASSHQGGSNEQFF. The CDR3 DNA is TGCGCCAGCAGCCACCAGGGGGGGAGCAATGAGCAGTTCTTC.

V is TRBV9 and J is TRBJ2-7, with TRBD2 matching over 8 bases. CDR3 length: 15 residues. V shed 6 bases and J 0 bases; nucleotides not matched to a gene: 8. Germline CDR1 reads SGDLS; CDR2 reads YYNGEE. Written as DNA, the CDR3 is TGTGCCAGCACCCCGGGAGGGGACGTCTCCTACGAGCAGTACTTC. Translating it yields CASTPGGDVSYEQYF.

The chain combines TRBV5-6 with TRBJ2-7, with D possibly TRBD2 on 5 matching bases. Germline CDR1 is SGHDT and CDR2 is YYEEEE. The CDR3 spans 15 residues. V was clipped by 1 base and J by 8 bases, with 19 bases between them. The CDR3 bases are TGTGCCAGCAGCTTGCCCCCTCCGGGATCCCCACAGCAGTACTTC. This gives the protein CASSLPPPGSPQQYF.

V gene TRBV30 combines with J gene TRBJ2-1, with TRBD2 as a possible D gene (5 bases). V dropped 0 bases and J dropped 9 bases, with 21 bases sitting between them. This CDR3 has 16 amino acids. The germline gives CDR1 GTSNPN, CDR2 SVGIG (reference sequence). CDR3 in DNA: TGTGCCTGGAGTGTCCCGGGCCTGCAAGCCCGGGGTGAGCAGTTCTTC. Its translation is CAWSVPGLQARGEQFF.

The V call is TRBV9, the J call TRBJ1-1; the D gene is possibly TRBD1 (6 bases). This CDR3 comprises 12 residues. Trimming stripped 3 bases from V and 8 bases from J, with 11 bases between. Germline V gives CDR1 SGDLS, CDR2 YYNGEE. CDR3 residues: CASSEGTTEAFF. The CDR3 DNA sequence: TGTGCCAGCAGCGAGGGGACAACGGAAGCTTTCTTT.

This chain links TRBV19 with TRBJ2-7; 8 bases fit TRBD1. CDR1 and CDR2 (germline): LNHDA, SQIVND (reference sequence). J lost 2 bases, V lost 3 bases, and 6 bases had no gene match. The CDR3 totals 15 residues. The CDR3, as DNA: TGTGCCAGTAGTATTTCGACAGGGGCGACCTACGAGCAGTACTTC. This gives the protein CASSISTGATYEQYF.

The genes are TRBV6-1 and TRBJ1-5; weak D call: TRBD1 (6 bases). Trimming took off 5 bases at V and 0 bases at J, with 14 bases between the two ends. Germline V lookup: CDR1 MNHNS, CDR2 SASEGT. CDR3 length equals 16 residues. CDR3 region: CASSHHRDLSNQPQHF. DNA of the CDR3: TGTGCCAGCAGTCATCACAGGGATCTTAGCAATCAGCCCCAGCATTTT.

The chain is built from TRBV29-1 and TRBJ2-1, with TRBD2 matching 8 bases. Germline values: CDR1 SQVTM, CDR2 ANQGSEA. CDR3 length: 15 residues. J was trimmed by 6 bases and V by 3 bases; bases with no gene match: 10. CDR3 protein: CSVEGRLAGTNEQFF. DNA for the CDR3: TGCAGCGTTGAGGGGAGGCTAGCGGGTACCAATGAGCAGTTCTTC.

J is TRBJ1-1 and V is TRBV5-6; no definite D call. Germline V CDR1 and CDR2: SGHDT, YYEEEE. The germline V and J ends were trimmed by 5 bases and 3 bases, with 8 bases remaining between them. The CDR3 loop spans 12 amino acids. As DNA, the CDR3 is TGTGCCAGCAGTTCAGGTCACACTGAAGCTTTCTTT. Amino acids: CASSSGHTEAFF. Based on the CDR3 plus reference TRBV5-6 and TRBJ1-1, the full variable domain is DAGVTQSPTHLIKTRGQQVTLRCSPKSGHDTVSWYQQALGQGPQFIFQYYEEEERQRGNFPDRFSGHQFPNYSSELNVNALLLGDSALYLCASSSGHTEAFFGQGTRLTVV.

The chain recombines TRBV7-9 with TRBJ1-5; D ambiguous. The CDR3 runs 14 residues. Deletions cut 1 base from V and 5 bases from J, with 9 bases between. Per the germline V gene, CDR1 is SEHNR and CDR2 is FQNEAQ (reference sequence). The CDR3: CASSLDPVYQPQHF. The DNA of the CDR3 is TGTGCCAGCAGCTTAGACCCCGTCTATCAGCCCCAGCATTTT. Filled out from reference TRBV7-9 and TRBJ1-5, the complete variable domain reads DTGVSQNPRHKITKRGQNVTFRCDPISEHNRLYWYRQTLGQGPEFLTYFQNEAQLEKSRLLSDRFSAERPKGSFSTLEIQRTEQGDSAMYLCASSLDPVYQPQHFGDGTRLSIL.